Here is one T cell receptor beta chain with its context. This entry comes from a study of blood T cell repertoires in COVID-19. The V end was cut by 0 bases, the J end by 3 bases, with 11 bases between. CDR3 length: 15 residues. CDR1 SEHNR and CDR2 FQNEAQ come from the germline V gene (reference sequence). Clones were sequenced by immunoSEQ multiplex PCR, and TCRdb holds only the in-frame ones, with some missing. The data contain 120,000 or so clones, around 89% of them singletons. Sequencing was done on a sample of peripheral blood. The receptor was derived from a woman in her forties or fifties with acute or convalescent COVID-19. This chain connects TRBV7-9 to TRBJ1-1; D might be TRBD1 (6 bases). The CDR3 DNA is TGTGCCAGCAGCTTAGCGCAGGGGAGGGACACTGAAGCTTTCTTT. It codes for CASSLAQGRDTEAFF. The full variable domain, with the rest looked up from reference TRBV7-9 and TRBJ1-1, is DTGVSQNPRHKITKRGQNVTFRCDPISEHNRLYWYRQTLGQGPEFLTYFQNEAQLEKSRLLSDRFSAERPKGSFSTLEIQRTEQGDSAMYLCASSLAQGRDTEAFFGQGTRLTVV.